The subject of this entry is one T cell receptor beta chain. The data derive from a study of CD8 T cells in Susac syndrome. The authors reverse transcribed roughly 0.5 to 1 ug RNA with random hexamers. The TCR beta CDR3 was amplified by immunoSEQ multiplex PCR across 54 Vbeta, 13 Jbeta. Each CDR3 protein gets one entry after TCRdb re-called the immunoSEQ multiplex PCR reads with MiXCR. The sample lists 27,000 or so distinct CDR3 sequences, less than 95% seen once, with around 0.3% in the top ten. With 3 bases removed from V and 5 bases from J, the gap between germline ends came to 11 bases. There are 14 residues in the CDR3. The study sequenced TCR beta in blood CD8+ and CD4+ T cells. The controls were healthy donors who were matched for age and sex. TEMRA cells were FACS-enriched, with CD8+ and CD4+ T cells isolated negatively.

The chain couples TRBV12-3 or TRBV12-4 to TRBJ1-5; no clear D. This clonotype was sampled from a human donor in good health. The sequenced sample was CD8+ T cells from PBMCs. This CDR3 reads CASSLTAVDQPQHF. The CDR3 DNA sequence: TGTGCCAGCAGTTTGACGGCCGTGGATCAGCCCCAGCATTTT.